This T cell receptor beta chain is from a study of blood T cell repertoires in COVID-19. For the study at large: COVID-19 samples, acute and convalescent, were from the United States, Italy and Spain. In each case, the material was cDNA or gDNA derived from T cells, B-cell-depleted T cells, or PBMCs.

Authors' processing steps: Scientists estimated how many nucleated cells there were by amplifying reference gene primers. Using immunoSEQ multiplex PCR, the repertoire was profiled, and TCRdb retains in-frame clones only, with some absent. That table supplies the V and J calls and clone size; D and trimming were determined from the DNA. The sample contains 200,000 to 250,000 clones, roughly 84% of which appear only once. The CDR3 runs 12 residues. The germline V and J ends were trimmed by 7 bases and 4 bases, with 14 bases remaining between them. Germline loops: CDR1 GTSNPN, CDR2 SVGIG (reference sequence).

The clonotype comes from a woman aged 40 to 50 with active or convalescent COVID-19. This chain connects TRBV30 to TRBJ2-7; possible D gene TRBD1, 5 bases. The sequenced sample consisted of peripheral blood. The CDR3 reads CAYRQQFYEQYF. The CDR3 bases are TGTGCCTACCGACAGCAGTTTTACGAGCAGTACTTC.